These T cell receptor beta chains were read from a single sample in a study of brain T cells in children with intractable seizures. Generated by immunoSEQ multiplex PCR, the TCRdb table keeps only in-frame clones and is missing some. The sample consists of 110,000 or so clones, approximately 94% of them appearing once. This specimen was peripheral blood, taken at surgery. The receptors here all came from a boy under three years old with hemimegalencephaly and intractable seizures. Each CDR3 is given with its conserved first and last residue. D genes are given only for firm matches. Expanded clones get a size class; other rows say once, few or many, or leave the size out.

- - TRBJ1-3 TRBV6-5 TGTGCCAGCAGTTCCCACCCCGCCTGGGGAAACACCATATATTTT CASSSHPAWGNTIYF
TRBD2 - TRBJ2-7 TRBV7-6 TGTGCCAGCAGCTTAACTTCTAGCGGGAGTAGGGACGAGCAGTACTTC CASSLTSSGSRDEQYF
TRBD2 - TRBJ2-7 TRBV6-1 TGTGCCAGCAGTGAAGGGACTAGCCGTAATCTACTTTACGAGCAGTACTTC CASSEGTSRNLLYEQYF
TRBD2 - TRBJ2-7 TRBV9 TGTGCCAGCAGCGCCTTAGCGGGAGGGCCCCACGAGCAGTACTTC CASSALAGGPHEQYF
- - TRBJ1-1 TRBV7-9 TGTGCCAGCAGCCTTGCTGCCCGGGCTGTGAACACTGAAGCTTTCTTT CASSLAARAVNTEAFF
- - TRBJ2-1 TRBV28 TGTGCCAGCAGGGGAATGAGTGACTCTTCCTACAATGAGCAGTTCTTC CASRGMSDSSYNEQFF
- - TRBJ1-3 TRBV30 TGTGCCTGGAGTGTACGGGGTGGGAGAAACACCATATATTTT CAWSVRGGRNTIYF
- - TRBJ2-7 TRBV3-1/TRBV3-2 TGTGCCAGCAGCCAAGTTTCCCCCCCCTACGAGCAGTACTTC CASSQVSPPYEQYF
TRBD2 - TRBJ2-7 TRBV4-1 TGCGCCAGCAGCTTTCAACTAGCGGGAGGGACCTACGAGCAGTACTTC CASSFQLAGGTYEQYF
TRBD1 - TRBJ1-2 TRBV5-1 TGCGCCAGCAGCTTCCGACAGGGAGGCAACTATGGCTACACCTTC CASSFRQGGNYGYTF
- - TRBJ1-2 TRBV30 TGTGCCTGGAGTGTACGATATGGCTACACCTTC CAWSVRYGYTF
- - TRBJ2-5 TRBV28 TGTGCCAGCAGTTTAAGGCAGGGGGGTCAAGAGACCCAGTACTTC CASSLRQGGQETQYF
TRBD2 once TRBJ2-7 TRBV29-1 TGCAGCGTTGTAGGGCTAGCGGGAGTCAGTTACGAGCAGTACTTC CSVVGLAGVSYEQYF
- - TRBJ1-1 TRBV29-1 TGCAGCGTTGACGGGGTCGAAGCTTTCTTT CSVDGVEAFF
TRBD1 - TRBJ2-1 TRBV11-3 TGTGCCAGCAGCCACAGGGGGAATGAGCAGTTCTTC CASSHRGNEQFF
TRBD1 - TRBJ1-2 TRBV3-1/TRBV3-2 TGTGCCAGCAACTGGGGACAGGGGAACTATGGCTACACCTTC CASNWGQGNYGYTF
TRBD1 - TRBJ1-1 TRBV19 TGTGCCAGTAGTACCCTTACCAGGGGGGACACTGAAGCTTTCTTT CASSTLTRGDTEAFF
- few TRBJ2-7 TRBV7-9 TGTGCCAGCAGCTTACCCCGGGACCCCGAGCAGTACTTC CASSLPRDPEQYF
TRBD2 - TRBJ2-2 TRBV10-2 TGCGCCAGCAGCGGGACTAGCGGGAGCTCCGGGGAGCTGTTTTTT CASSGTSGSSGELFF
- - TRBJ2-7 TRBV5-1 TGCGCCAGCAGCTTGGCCTTGGGGCCCTCCTACGAGCAGTACTTC CASSLALGPSYEQYF
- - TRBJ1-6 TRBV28 TGTGCCAGCAGTTTCGGGGGCGCTTCACCCCTCCACTTT CASSFGGASPLHF
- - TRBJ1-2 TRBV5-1 TGCGCCAGCAGCCCAGGGGACGGAAATGGCTACACCTTC CASSPGDGNGYTF
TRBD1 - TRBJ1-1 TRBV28 TGTGCCAGCAGTTCCAGGGGGCGGGTCTCTGAAGCTTTCTTT CASSSRGRVSEAFF
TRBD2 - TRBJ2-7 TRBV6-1 TGTGCCAGCAGTGAAGCGGGAGGGGACGAGCAGTACTTC CASSEAGGDEQYF
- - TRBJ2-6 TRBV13 TGTGCCAGCAGCTTAGACTATCGGACTGTCGGGTCGGGGGCCAACGTCCTGACTTTC CASSLDYRTVGSGANVLTF
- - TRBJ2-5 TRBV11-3 TGTGCCAGCAGCGTAGGCGGGCAGTTAGAGACCCAGTACTTC CASSVGGQLETQYF
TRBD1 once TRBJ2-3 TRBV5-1 TGCGCCAGCAGCCACTGGACAGGGGACAACGCAGATACGCAGTATTTT CASSHWTGDNADTQYF
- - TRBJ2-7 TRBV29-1 TGCAGCGTTGCGAAGCTACCGGACGAGCAGTACTTC CSVAKLPDEQYF
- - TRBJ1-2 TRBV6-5 TGTGCCAGGAAAAGGGGGTTAGAAGGCTACACCTTC CARKRGLEGYTF
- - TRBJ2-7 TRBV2 TGTGCCAGCGTAGGGGAAGGGAGATACGAGCAGTACTTC CASVGEGRYEQYF
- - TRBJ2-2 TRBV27 TGTGCCACCAAACGAGAGGGCACGAGGACCGGGGAGCTGTTTTTT CATKREGTRTGELFF
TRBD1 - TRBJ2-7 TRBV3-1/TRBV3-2 TGTGCCAGCAGCCACCCGACAGGGATCGGGCAGTACTTC CASSHPTGIGQYF
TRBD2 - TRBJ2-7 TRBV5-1 TGCGCCAGCAGCTTGACTAGCGGTTCCTACGAGCAGTACTTC CASSLTSGSYEQYF
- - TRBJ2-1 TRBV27 TGTGCCAGCACCCCAGGGACTCCCGGGCATTACAATGAGCAGTTCTTC CASTPGTPGHYNEQFF
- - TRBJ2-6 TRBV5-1 TGCGCCAGCAGCTTGGGGGGGCCGGGGGCCAACGTCCTGACTTTC CASSLGGPGANVLTF
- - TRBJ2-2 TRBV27 TGTGCCAGCCCGTATCGGCGGGAAGGAGACACCGGGGAGCTGTTTTTT CASPYRREGDTGELFF
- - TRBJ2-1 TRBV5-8 TGTGCCAGCAGAAATCTAGGAGACAATGAGCAGTTCTTC CASRNLGDNEQFF
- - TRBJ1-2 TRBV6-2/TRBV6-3 TGTGCCAGCAGTTACCCCCGGCAAGGGAGCGGCTACACCTTC CASSYPRQGSGYTF
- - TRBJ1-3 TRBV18 TGTGCCAGCTCACCGCTAAGGACCGAGCTTTTTGGAAACACCATATATTTT CASSPLRTELFGNTIYF
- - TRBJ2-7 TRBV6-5 TGTGCCAGCAGTTCCCTTACGGGCTACGAGCAGTACTTC CASSSLTGYEQYF
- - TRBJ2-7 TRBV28 TGTGCCAGCGGTGGCCGCTCCTACGAGCAGTACTTC CASGGRSYEQYF
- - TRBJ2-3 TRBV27 TGTGCCAGCAGTTTACTAGCCGTATTGGCCCCCACAGATACGCAGTATTTT CASSLLAVLAPTDTQYF